The text below deals with one TCR beta chain. Its target is unknown. The PCR had 60 Vbeta and 13 Jbeta primers. Original analysis: A later analysis tallied about 80 million unique TCR beta chains, about 11 million of them shared. The table came from immunoSEQ multiplex PCR; TCRdb's copy has only in-frame clones and leaves some out. D and trimming were read from the DNA, whereas the V and J calls and clone size are those reported in that table. Among 150,000 or so clones listed, 82% were seen once. The V gene lost 0 bases and the J gene lost 4 bases, with 7 bases spanning the gap. The CDR3 consists of 14 residues. Germline V gene sequence: CDR1 SGHDT, CDR2 YYEEEE. This specimen comes from a study of cytomegalovirus exposure and HLA in healthy donors. Findings of the study overall: Per a prior analysis, the majority of TCR beta V segments were productive roughly 87% or roughly 30% of the time.

Sequenced material: PBMCs. The TCR sequence derives from a young man in good health and CMV-seropositive. The V call is TRBV5-6, the J call TRBJ1-4; perhaps TRBD1 as D (5 bases). CDR3 loop: CASSLGQINEKLFF. The CDR3 nucleotides read TGTGCCAGCAGCTTGGGACAGATTAATGAAAAACTGTTTTTT.